This TCR beta chain was sequenced for a study of OX40 agonist ivuxolimab in advanced cancers. Sequencing used immunoSEQ multiplex PCR; TCRdb keeps in-frame clones, though not all of them. The sample has 35,000 to 45,000 clones; under 90% are singletons. CDR1 SGHTA and CDR2 FQGNSA come from the germline V gene. Trimming removed 6 bases from V and 4 bases from J; junction bases left unmatched: 9. The CDR3 has 16 amino acids. The material sequenced was CD4+ or CD8+ T cells sorted from blood, taken in a trial of the OX40 agonist ivuxolimab. The sequence derives from an adult with an advanced solid tumor such as melanoma, head and neck, liver or kidney cancer. The rearrangement joins TRBV7-2 to TRBJ2-1; 10 positions agree with TRBD2. The CDR3 DNA reads as TGTGCCAGCAGACTACAGGGACTAGCGAGTTACAATGAGCAGTTCTTC. Encoded protein: CASRLQGLASYNEQFF.